These 31 T cell receptor beta chains were all obtained from the same sample, sequenced in a study of shared clonotypes between healthy human individuals. Assay: immunoSEQ multiplex PCR; the TCRdb copy retains only in-frame clones and omits some. The table has roughly 2.6 million clones, more than 90% seen once. What was sequenced was naive CD4+ T cells sorted from blood. The subset denotes: CD45RA+ positively selected. All receptors come from a man between 18 and 29 years old in good health.

This clone was detected a few times. V and J are TRBV10-1 and TRBJ2-7; 9 bases are a match to TRBD2. Germline V CDR1 and CDR2: WNHNN, SYGVQD (reference sequence). Trimming removed 4 bases from V and 7 bases from J; junction bases left unmatched: 8. The CDR3 runs to 14 residues. Here the CDR3 reads CASSAVSGSREQYF. The CDR3 DNA is TGCGCCAGCAGTGCGGTTAGCGGGAGCAGGGAGCAGTACTTC.

Concerning this clone itself: The same CDR3 is also encoded by other DNA sequences in this sample. CDR3 amino acids: CASSLEGFYNSPLHF. The CDR3 DNA follows: TGCGCCAGCAGCTTGGAGGGATTCTATAATTCACCCCTCCACTTT. This sequence joins TRBV5-1 and TRBJ1-6; D is unclear. This CDR3 has 15 amino acids. CDR1 and CDR2 (germline): SGHRS, YFSETQ. V lost 0 bases, J lost 3 bases, and 7 bases lay in between.

The chain has TRBV2 and TRBJ1-5; no clear D. This CDR3 has 14 amino acids. CDR1 is SNHLY and CDR2 is FYNNEI in the germline V gene. V lost 3 bases and J 2 bases, leaving 8 bases between the germline ends. This CDR3 reads CASSEREGNQPQHF. The DNA for the CDR3 is TGTGCCAGCAGTGAGAGAGAGGGCAATCAGCCCCAGCATTTT. Looking up the rest from reference TRBV2 and TRBJ1-5 gives the full variable domain: EPEVTQTPSHQVTQMGQEVILRCVPISNHLYFYWYRQILGQKVEFLVSFYNNEISEKSEIFDDQFSVERPDGSNFTLKIRSTKLEDSAMYFCASSEREGNQPQHFGDGTRLSIL.

J is TRBJ2-7 and V is TRBV5-1; 11 nucleotides align to TRBD2. CDR3 length: 16 residues. Per the germline V gene, CDR1 is SGHRS and CDR2 is YFSETQ. V lost 3 bases to trimming and J lost 2 bases; unmatched junction nucleotides: 7. CDR3 amino acids: CASSWNLAGGPYEQYF. For the CDR3, the DNA is TGCGCCAGCAGCTGGAACCTAGCGGGAGGACCCTACGAGCAGTACTTC. Drawing the rest from reference TRBV5-1 and TRBJ2-7, the complete variable domain is KAGVTQTPRYLIKTRGQQVTLSCSPISGHRSVSWYQQTPGQGLQFLFEYFSETQRNKGNFPGRFSGRQFSNSRSEMNVSTLELGDSALYLCASSWNLAGGPYEQYFGPGTRLTVT.

The chain joins TRBV6-1 to TRBJ2-1; the D call may be TRBD1 or TRBD2 (5 bases each). The CDR3 loop spans 12 amino acids. Trimming removed 8 bases from V and 2 bases from J, with 7 bases in between. Germline assignment: CDR1 MNHNS and CDR2 SASEGT. The DNA for the CDR3 is TGTGCCAGCCGGGACCCCTACAATGAGCAGTTCTTC. This sequence encodes CASRDPYNEQFF.

This clone was counted once. The V and J genes are TRBV6-1 and TRBJ2-2; 8 bases line up with TRBD2. The CDR3 spans 14 residues. V was pared by 8 bases and J by 2 bases, with 4 bases of the junction left unmatched. Germline V gene lookup returns CDR1 MNHNS and CDR2 SASEGT. The CDR3 region has the DNA TGTGCCAGCCACAGCGGGGGAAACACCGGGGAGCTGTTTTTT. The encoded protein is CASHSGGNTGELFF.

This chain connects TRBV9 to TRBJ2-5, with 8 bases lining up with TRBD2. The trim removed 2 bases at V and 11 bases at J, leaving 8 bases unmatched. The CDR3 contains 13 residues. CDR1 SGDLS and CDR2 YYNGEE come from the germline V gene. The CDR3 is CASSVGAGEEQYF. CDR3 bases: TGTGCCAGCAGCGTCGGAGCGGGGGAGGAGCAGTACTTC.

The rearrangement links TRBV15 to TRBJ1-2; weak D call: TRBD1 (5 bases). Between the trimmed V and J ends, which lost 3 bases and 4 bases, there was a span of 15 bases. The germline V gene has CDR1 LNHNV and CDR2 YYDKDF (reference sequence). The CDR3 totals 15 residues. CDR3 in amino acids: CATSRVDSNFYGYTF. The CDR3 bases are TGTGCCACCAGCAGGGTAGACAGCAATTTCTATGGCTACACCTTC.

The rearrangement joins TRBV5-4 to TRBJ1-1; D is unclear. V was shortened by 0 bases and J by 1 base, with 4 bases between the two germline ends. The CDR3 extends over 13 amino acids. Germline loops: CDR1 SGHNT, CDR2 YYREEE (reference sequence). Here the CDR3 reads CASSLVRNTEAFF. DNA for the CDR3: TGTGCCAGCAGCTTGGTTAGGAACACTGAAGCTTTCTTT.

The rearrangement joins TRBV4-3 to TRBJ2-7; a weak D match, TRBD1 (5 bases). Germline CDR1 reads LGHNA; CDR2 reads YSLEER. Trimming took 0 bases from V and 4 from J, leaving 10 bases between them. The CDR3 runs 14 residues. CDR3 sequence reads: CASSQDWGHYEQYF. The CDR3 region has the DNA TGCGCCAGCAGCCAAGATTGGGGCCATTACGAGCAGTACTTC.

This clone was counted only a few times. The same CDR3 also results from other DNA sequences found in this sample. This chain connects TRBV6-5 to TRBJ1-4; the D is unclear. Germline CDR1 MNHEY, CDR2 SVGAGI. The length of the CDR3 is 14 residues. Deletions cut 0 bases from V and 5 bases from J, with 7 bases between. CDR3 DNA: TGTGCCAGCAGTTACTCGAGAGGGAATGAAAAACTGTTTTTT. Amino acids: CASSYSRGNEKLFF.

This rearrangement joins TRBV4-1 to TRBJ2-2; D possibly corresponds to TRBD2 (6 bases). The V end lost 4 bases, the J end lost 6 bases, and 18 bases lay between the germline ends. This CDR3 is built from 16 residues. The germline V gene has CDR1 MGHRA and CDR2 YSYEKL. The CDR3 nucleotides read TGCGCCAGCAGCCCGGCGGGACGGGGGTTCTCCGGGGAGCTGTTTTTT. Protein: CASSPAGRGFSGELFF.

The J gene is TRBJ2-7, the V gene TRBV6-5, with D possibly TRBD2 on 5 matching bases. The CDR3 has 13 residues. Germline V gene lookup returns CDR1 MNHEY and CDR2 SVGAGI. The V gene lost 11 bases and the J gene lost 6 bases, with 20 bases spanning the gap. The CDR3 DNA is TGTGCCGTCGGCCGGGGTCCCGCTACCGAGCAGTACTTC. This gives the protein CAVGRGPATEQYF.

The chain employs TRBV7-9 and TRBJ2-5, with 10 bases identical to TRBD2. The CDR3 is made up of 17 amino acids. Trimming cost V 3 bases and J 2 bases; bases outside gene matches: 9. The V gene's germline CDR1 is SEHNR and CDR2 FQNEAQ (reference sequence). CDR3 sequence: CASSFERGGRRQETQYF. CDR3 bases: TGTGCCAGCAGCTTTGAGCGGGGGGGCCGTCGGCAAGAGACCCAGTACTTC.

The genes are TRBV10-3 and TRBJ2-5; TRBD1 aligns across 8 bases. The J call could be wrong; TRBJ2-7 is a better fit for the DNA end. CDR3 length: 11 residues. The germline V gene has CDR1 ENHRY and CDR2 SYGVKD. The CDR3 region has the DNA TGTGCCGTACAGGGGGGTGCCGAGCAGTACTTC. This gives the protein CAVQGGAEQYF.

Regarding this clone: The same CDR3 arises from other DNA sequences in this sample as well. CDR3 sequence: CASSLGRNTEAFF. The CDR3 DNA reads as TGTGCCAGCAGCTTAGGGAGAAACACTGAAGCTTTCTTT. This chain links TRBV7-2 with TRBJ1-1; D unclear. The length of the CDR3 is 13 residues. From germline, CDR1 is SGHTA and CDR2 FQGNSA. V lost 1 base and J 2 bases, leaving 5 bases between the germline ends.

This clone was seen a few times. J is TRBJ1-3 and V is TRBV15; D remains unclear. The CDR3 is 14 amino acids. V dropped 9 bases and J dropped 0 bases, with 12 bases sitting between them. Germline V gene lookup returns CDR1 LNHNV and CDR2 YYDKDF (reference sequence). The CDR3, as DNA: TGTGCCACTGGGCCGGGATCCTCTGGAAACACCATATATTTT. Residues: CATGPGSSGNTIYF.

Remarks on this clone: Other DNA sequences of this sample code for an identical CDR3. The genes are TRBV18 and TRBJ2-3; 14 nucleotides match TRBD2. Unmatched junction bases numbered 4, after V lost 0 bases and J lost 5 bases. Germline V gene lookup returns CDR1 KGHSH and CDR2 LQKENI. The CDR3 totals 17 residues. CDR3 protein: CASSPPGLAGGVDTQYF. CDR3 DNA sequence: TGTGCCAGCTCACCACCTGGACTAGCGGGAGGTGTAGATACGCAGTATTTT.

The chain is built from TRBV30 and TRBJ2-1, with D possibly TRBD1 on 6 matching bases. Germline loops: CDR1 GTSNPN, CDR2 SVGIG (reference sequence). V was clipped by 1 base and J by 0 bases, with 16 bases between them. This CDR3 region has 17 residues. The CDR3 DNA reads as TGTGCCTGGAGTGCTGACGGACAGACGAGCTCCTACAATGAGCAGTTCTTC. This sequence encodes CAWSADGQTSSYNEQFF.

The rearrangement uses TRBV2 and TRBJ2-3; 7 positions agree with TRBD2. V gave up 7 bases and J gave up 4 bases; unmatched junction bases: 5. The V gene's germline CDR1 is SNHLY and CDR2 FYNNEI. The CDR3 has 13 amino acids. The CDR3 DNA reads as TGTGCCAGCAAACTAGCGACGGCAGATACGCAGTATTTT. Amino acids: CASKLATADTQYF.

This chain connects TRBV28 to TRBJ1-2, with D possibly being TRBD1 (5 bases). CDR3 length: 12 amino acids. Between the trimmed V and J ends, which lost 8 bases and 8 bases, there was a span of 15 bases. Germline values: CDR1 MDHEN, CDR2 SYDVKM. In nucleotides, the CDR3 is TGTGCCAGCGGGGGGTTTTTTATAGGCTACACCTTC. Protein sequence: CASGGFFIGYTF.

This chain connects TRBV5-1 to TRBJ1-2; D gene uncertain. Trimming removed 4 bases from V and 4 bases from J, with 23 bases in between. The CDR3 has 17 residues. The germline gives CDR1 SGHRS, CDR2 YFSETQ. This CDR3 is CASSQFGSDSSSYGYTF. CDR3 DNA sequence: TGCGCCAGCAGCCAGTTTGGGTCAGACTCTTCTAGCTATGGCTACACCTTC.

The CDR3 bases are TGTGCCAGTAGTCCCTCTCCTGGGGCCAACGTCCTGACTTTC. Translating gives CASSPSPGANVLTF. The rearrangement joins TRBV19 to TRBJ2-6; no firm D call. V was pared by 5 bases and J by 2 bases, with 7 bases between. This CDR3 is built from 14 residues. Germline lookup yields CDR1 LNHDA and CDR2 SQIVND (reference sequence).

In this sample, this clone turned up once. The genes are TRBV25-1 and TRBJ2-7, with TRBD1 as a possible D gene (5 bases). Germline CDR1 and CDR2: MGHDK and SYGVNS. Trimming stripped 3 bases from V and 9 bases from J, with 15 bases between. The CDR3 is made up of 13 amino acids. The CDR3 region is CASSESGAAAQYF. The DNA for the CDR3 is TGTGCCAGCAGTGAGAGTGGGGCGGCTGCGCAGTACTTC.

The chain has TRBV11-2 and TRBJ2-3, with unresolved D. Deletions cut 5 bases from V and 1 base from J, with 10 bases between. The CDR3 sequence is 14 residues long. Germline V gene sequence: CDR1 SGHAT, CDR2 FQNNGV. DNA for the CDR3: TGTGCCAGCAGCCCCCGTTCCGGCACAGATACGCAGTATTTT. It translates to CASSPRSGTDTQYF.

The chain links TRBV25-1 to TRBJ2-3; the D gene is possibly TRBD1 (6 bases). CDR3 length equals 16 residues. Trimming removed 6 bases from V and 0 bases from J, with 16 bases in between. CDR1 is MGHDK, CDR2 SYGVNS, per germline. This chain's CDR3 is CASSLPGTQSTDTQYF. The DNA for the CDR3 is TGTGCCAGCAGCCTTCCCGGGACACAAAGCACAGATACGCAGTATTTT. Combining the CDR3 with reference TRBV25-1 and TRBJ2-3 gives the whole variable domain EADIYQTPRYLVIGTGKKITLECSQTMGHDKMYWYQQDPGMELHLIHYSYGVNSTEKGDLSSESTVSRIRTEHFPLTLESARPSHTSQYLCASSLPGTQSTDTQYFGPGTRLTVL.

This sequence joins TRBV7-8 and TRBJ1-5; 9 bases line up with TRBD1. This CDR3 contains 14 residues. The trim removed 6 bases at V and 6 bases at J, leaving 6 bases unmatched. CDR1 and CDR2 from the germline V gene are SGHVS and FQNEAQ. The CDR3 DNA is TGTGCCAGCAGGCTAGGGACAGGGATTCAGCCCCAGCATTTT. Encoded protein: CASRLGTGIQPQHF.

The rearrangement joins TRBV4-3 to TRBJ2-3; 11 positions match TRBD2. CDR1 LGHNA and CDR2 YSLEER come from the germline V gene. This CDR3 comprises 17 residues. With V trimmed by 3 bases and J by 2 bases, 7 bases remained unmatched. CDR3 in DNA: TGCGCCAGCAGCCAGGGCCTAGCGGGAGGAGCCACAGATACGCAGTATTTT. This sequence encodes CASSQGLAGGATDTQYF.

The chain has TRBV28 and TRBJ2-2, with TRBD1 matching 8 bases. The CDR3 length is 17 residues. The V segment lost 6 bases and the J segment 2 bases; nucleotides outside the gene matches: 11. Germline values: CDR1 MDHEN, CDR2 SYDVKM. The CDR3 DNA reads as TGTGCCAGCAGCCGCCAGGGGGCGCTTCGAAACACCGGGGAGCTGTTTTTT. Residues: CASSRQGALRNTGELFF.

This clone was recorded only once. The genes are TRBV29-1 and TRBJ1-2; D gene uncertain. The V end was cut by 0 bases, the J end by 4 bases, with 15 bases between. The CDR3 length is 15 residues. CDR1 is SQVTM, CDR2 ANQGSEA, per germline. The CDR3 here is CSVEDMGKRIYGYTF. The CDR3 DNA reads as TGCAGCGTTGAAGATATGGGGAAAAGAATCTATGGCTACACCTTC.

As concerns this clone: Distinct nucleotide sequences in the sample also encode this CDR3. The genes are TRBV6-6 and TRBJ1-4; TRBD1 agrees at 9 bases. V shed 4 bases and J 5 bases; nucleotides not matched to a gene: 2. Germline CDR1 is MNHNY and CDR2 is SVGAGI (reference sequence). There are 14 residues in the CDR3. CDR3 in amino acids: CASSSTGGNEKLFF. DNA for the CDR3: TGTGCCAGCAGTTCTACAGGGGGCAATGAAAAACTGTTTTTT.